A single T cell receptor beta chain is shown here with its context. The specificity of this receptor is unknown. Base qualities are missing; no much larger clone stands one base away. This sample is part of a study of shared clonotypes between healthy human individuals (TCRdb year 2020). About the investigation overall: The cohort comprised a couple of women and three men aged 18 to 49 years. For each donor, CD4 naive and CD4 memory were each given three plates, CD8 naive was given two plates, and CD8 memory was given one plate. To estimate repertoire size and how much clonotype sharing occurs between individuals, the study deeply sequenced the blood TCR repertoires of about 5 healthy adults. To increase sequencing depth and limit assay-specific biases, different laboratories used diverse techniques to prepare libraries and sequence TCR repertoires. Per donor, leukapheresis produced somewhere between about 0.9 and 9 billion PBMCs. The research as a whole found: Compared with non-shared clonotypes, clonotypes shared by all four sorted-subset donors had higher generation probabilities. Based on pairwise subsampling, the degree of clonotype sharing among donors was expected to be affected by sequencing depth. Incomplete sequencing was indicated by rarefaction of sorted-subset datasets, despite the large sequencing depth. Naive subsets generally had larger estimated clonotype richness than memory subsets did. Sampling was restricted to blood, and TCR repertoires in tissues likely differ from the TCR repertoires found in blood. Because the study included only a small number of donors, the genetic and exposure-history diversity represented was limited. Sharing across four donors was observed for around 5% of naive CD4, around 3.5% of naive CD8, about 2.5% of memory CD4, and around 0.44% of memory CD8 clonotypes.

The donors were healthy, HIV-negative adults who had no recently reported acute infections or vaccinations. All donors were Caucasian adults living in Nashville, Tennessee, USA. Magnetic negative selection was used to enrich CD4+ T cells, after which naive cells were positively selected on CD45RA and the negative fraction became the memory subset. After blood collection by leukapheresis, PBMCs were isolated using Ficoll-Histopaque density gradient centrifugation and then cryopreserved in the vapor phase of liquid nitrogen. Analytical flow cytometry was used to check the purity and quantity of every magnetically sorted T cell population. Genomic DNA was isolated from every sorted fraction and measured by UV absorbance on a Nanodrop 2000c. Using the deep immunoSEQ assay, multiplex PCR amplified TCR CDR3 regions from genomic DNA. Extracted genomic DNA from each cell subset was spread evenly across all wells of several immunoSEQ 96-well plates, with each plate serving as a replicate. For sorted subsets, about 200 ng genomic DNA, equal to about 30,000 T cell genomes, was loaded into each replicate PCR. Purified libraries were quantified with a Qubit 3.0 fluorometer, sized on a Bioanalyzer 2100, and re-quantified with the KAPA Library Quantification kit. Every immunoSEQ 96-well plate was sequenced on a separate single-read 150-cycle Illumina NextSeq 550 flow cell. The authors' pipeline ran thus. Because the immunoSEQ output included only junctional sequences and no quality scores, the filtering could not be the same as the filtering used for full-length reads. To assign V/J genes and CDR3, sequences were annotated using PyIR, a Python wrapper for IgBLAST v1.9, with IMGT germline references. Reads were removed for weak V/J assignments (E-value above 1e-6), missing CDR3, stop codons, out-of-frame junctions, or ambiguous translated residues. A V3J clonotype was defined by an identical inferred V gene, J gene, and CDR3 amino acid sequence. To compute the percentage overlap between repertoires, the number of shared unique clonotypes was divided by the size of the smaller repertoire. Richness of each repertoire was evaluated using RTK rarefaction, the Chao1 estimator, and Recon v2.1 estimates of unobserved clonotypes. Generation probabilities were computed with OLGA for all TCRbeta clonotypes obtained by the gDNA method from a few donors. As stored in TCRdb, this immuneACCESS dataset retains in-frame rearrangements with V and J assigned. A fraction of the clones does not appear; measured against another copy, unresolved V genes explain less than half of the discrepancy, and the remainder lacks a known reason. The DNA was the basis for D and trimming; V, J and clone size are from that table. The sample contains about 2.4 million clones, under 95% of them found a single time. The top ten clones comprise 0.36% of the sample.

From the cysteine through the phenylalanine, the CDR3 covers 14 amino acids. CDR3 DNA is the only sequence kept; it has 42 bases, read in frame from the first base. From V the trimming removes 9 bases and from J it removes 4 bases, while the gene matches leave 10 bases of the junction unaccounted for. Looking up the germline V gene yields CDR1 MNHNS and CDR2 SASEGT. The sample consisted of naive CD4+ T cells from PBMCs. The sample's cell subset or site label is to be understood as: CD45RA+ positively selected. The sequence was collected from a young man in good health. Some clones in this sample may be carry-over from other donors' samples. The chain employs TRBV6-1 and TRBJ2-7; TRBD2 agrees with 9 junctional bases. The CDR3 sequence is CASRAWREGYEQYF. At the DNA level, the sequence is TGTGCCAGTAGAGCCTGGCGGGAGGGGTACGAGCAGTACTTC.